These 24 T cell receptor beta chains came from one sample sequenced in a study of response to subunit inactivated influenza vaccine (dated by TCRdb to the late 2010s). The library was made by RT-PCR. For sequencing, an Illumina HiSeq 2500 was employed. TCRdb reprocessing: public reads trimmed at Q25 with fastp, clones called with MiXCR, in-frame beta chains kept. Under each unique CDR3 protein, matching rows form one entry showing the most common genes and DNA. Present in this sample are about 570,000 distinct CDR3 sequences, 11% of which were seen just once. The top ten constitute approximately 10% of the sample. The same sample was also used in a study of T cells expressing NK-cell markers. Reported in the second study: The TCR beta cDNA libraries were made using 5'RACE template switching, a step that added both a universal primer site and unique molecular identifiers.

The specimen was PBMCs from blood, collected on the day of vaccination. The receptors stem from a man aged 50 or older who received an inactivated influenza vaccine. Donor details come from another sample of the same person, matched by shared clones.

This clonotype was detected a few times. The chain joins TRBV11-2 to TRBJ1-4; D gene unclear. The V gene lost 3 bases and the J gene lost 3 bases, with 8 bases spanning the gap. Germline V CDR1 and CDR2: SGHAT, FQNNGV. This CDR3 is built from 14 residues. The CDR3 DNA reads as TGTGCCAGCAGCTTGGGCAGAGCTAATGAAAAACTGTTTTTT. Its protein product is CASSLGRANEKLFF. The whole variable domain, remainder taken from reference TRBV11-2 and TRBJ1-4, is EAGVAQSPRYKIIEKRQSVAFWCNPISGHATLYWYQQILGQGPKLLIQFQNNGVVDDSQLPKDRFSAERLKGVDSTLKIQPAKLEDSAVYLCASSLGRANEKLFFGSGTQLSVL.

This rearrangement joins TRBV30 to TRBJ2-7, with TRBD1 matching 7 bases. The length of the CDR3 is 15 residues. Germline CDR1 and CDR2: GTSNPN and SVGIG (reference sequence). The junction had 14 bases not matched to a gene; V was cut back by 4 bases and J by 5 bases. In nucleotides, the CDR3 is TGTGCCTGGACCATGACAGGGAACGGGGCGGACGAGCAGTACTTC. This gives the protein CAWTMTGNGADEQYF.

This clonotype was seen a handful of times. This chain links TRBV6-1 with TRBJ2-1; 9 bases match TRBD2. The V and J ends lost 6 bases and 8 bases, in that order; junction bases with no gene match: 23. From germline, CDR1 is MNHNS and CDR2 SASEGT. The CDR3 consists of 19 residues. The chain's CDR3 is CASRTGGRGLAGDRYEQFF. The CDR3 DNA is TGTGCCAGCAGAACTGGGGGGCGGGGGTTAGCGGGAGATCGGTATGAGCAGTTCTTC.

This clonotype was seen a handful of times. V is TRBV10-3 and J is TRBJ2-5; either TRBD1 or TRBD2 may supply D (6 bases each). The germline CDR1 and CDR2 sequences are ENHRY and SYGVKD. V lost 8 bases and J 4 bases, leaving 14 bases between the germline ends. The CDR3 spans 13 residues. The DNA for the CDR3 is TGTGCCATCCGGCCCAGGGGAGGAGAGACCCAGTACTTC. Translated, it gives CAIRPRGGETQYF.

CDR3 residues: CASSQRGLGFHEQYF. The CDR3 DNA sequence: TGCGCCAGCAGCCAACGGGGACTAGGATTCCACGAGCAGTACTTC. V is TRBV4-1 and J is TRBJ2-7, with TRBD2 matching 8 bases. There are 15 residues in the CDR3. Looked up from germline, CDR1 is MGHRA and CDR2 is YSYEKL. V was clipped by 2 bases and J by 5 bases; unmatched bases: 8.

V and J are TRBV6-1 and TRBJ2-7; no clear D. The V and J ends lost 5 bases and 2 bases respectively, with 22 bases between them. The CDR3 extends over 17 amino acids. Germline-derived CDR1 and CDR2 are MNHNS and SASEGT. The CDR3 sequence is CASSTPSGVSRPYEQYF. In DNA form, the CDR3 reads TGTGCCAGCAGTACCCCAAGTGGGGTAAGCCGACCCTACGAGCAGTACTTC.

The gene calls are TRBV29-1 and TRBJ2-3, with 7 bases fitting TRBD1. V gave up 5 bases and J gave up 6 bases; unmatched junction bases: 8. The CDR3 loop spans 13 amino acids. CDR1 is SQVTM and CDR2 is ANQGSEA in the germline V gene. Here the CDR3 DNA reads TGCAGCGTTCTTGGACAGGTTTCGGATACGCAGTATTTT. It specifies CSVLGQVSDTQYF.

This clonotype has a handful of counts. The chain recombines TRBV6-5 with TRBJ2-6, with 7 nucleotides matching TRBD1. The CDR3 spans 17 residues. J gave up 1 base and V 0 bases, and 3 bases lay outside the gene matches. Germline CDR1 MNHEY, CDR2 SVGAGI. The DNA of the CDR3 is TGTGCCAGCAGTTACTCGCCGACAGGGTCTGGGGCCAACGTCCTGACTTTC. Translated, it gives CASSYSPTGSGANVLTF.

This clonotype was detected a few times. The chain joins TRBV12-3 or TRBV12-4 to TRBJ2-4; 8 bases are shared with TRBD1. Trimming at V came to 6 bases and at J to 0 bases, leaving 4 bases not matched to a gene. This CDR3 is 15 amino acids long. DNA of the CDR3: TGTGCCAGCAGCAGACAGGGGTCAGCCAAAAACATTCAGTACTTC. Translating it yields CASSRQGSAKNIQYF.

This clonotype was observed a handful of times. The gene calls are TRBV19 and TRBJ2-1; 7 bases fit TRBD1. CDR1 LNHDA and CDR2 SQIVND come from the germline V gene (reference sequence). Trimming at V came to 5 bases and at J to 8 bases, leaving 9 bases not matched to a gene. The CDR3 consists of 14 residues. In DNA form, the CDR3 reads TGTGCCAGTAGTCAGTCAGGGGGATCCGATGAGCAGTTCTTC. Translation: CASSQSGGSDEQFF.

J is TRBJ2-5 and V is TRBV10-3, with 9 nucleotides matching TRBD1. Germline CDR1 reads ENHRY; CDR2 reads SYGVKD. The CDR3 consists of 14 residues. V was clipped by 8 bases and J by 6 bases; unmatched bases: 10. The CDR3 coding sequence is TGTGCCATCGGCGGTACAGGGGGCGCTCAGACCCAGTACTTC. Amino acid sequence: CAIGGTGGAQTQYF.

This chain uses TRBV6-1 with TRBJ2-5; 11 nucleotides agree with TRBD2. Germline V gives CDR1 MNHNS, CDR2 SASEGT. The CDR3 consists of 15 residues. Losses at the gene ends were 8 bases for V and 4 bases for J; bases not matched to a gene: 9. The chain's CDR3 is CASSAGTSGSETQYF. CDR3 coding DNA: TGTGCCAGCTCGGCCGGGACTAGCGGCTCAGAGACCCAGTACTTC.

CDR3 region: CASSLRTGTANEKLFF. Here the CDR3 DNA reads TGTGCCAGCAGCCTGCGTACGGGGACAGCAAATGAAAAACTGTTTTTT. The gene calls are TRBV3-1 and TRBJ1-4, with 7 bases fitting TRBD1. The germline CDR1 and CDR2 sequences are LGHDT and YNNKEL (reference sequence). The V and J ends lost 4 bases and 5 bases, in that order; junction bases with no gene match: 10. CDR3 size: 16 residues.

This clonotype was observed at least ten times. The gene calls are TRBV28 and TRBJ2-7; 8 nucleotides match TRBD2. The CDR3 extends over 14 amino acids. CDR1 is MDHEN, CDR2 SYDVKM, per germline. Trimming took 7 bases from V and 1 from J; bases not matched to a gene: 6. For the CDR3, the DNA is TGTGCCAGCAATCCACTAGCGGAGTCCTACGAGCAGTACTTC. Translation gives CASNPLAESYEQYF.

This clonotype came up many times. The chain recombines TRBV12-3 or TRBV12-4 with TRBJ2-7, with D perhaps matching TRBD2 (5 bases). V dropped 5 bases and J dropped 6 bases, with 14 bases sitting between them. There are 13 residues in the CDR3. CDR3 sequence (DNA): TGTGCCAGCAGTACTAGACCTAATGGCGAGCAGTACTTC. Amino acids: CASSTRPNGEQYF.

This clonotype was seen more than once but under ten times. The gene calls are TRBV7-8 and TRBJ2-1; 8 nucleotides line up with TRBD2. V lost 4 bases to trimming and J lost 0 bases; unmatched junction nucleotides: 2. The CDR3 consists of 15 residues. The germline V gene encodes CDR1 SGHVS and CDR2 FQNEAQ. The CDR3 protein is CASSSREGSYNEQFF. CDR3 DNA sequence: TGTGCCAGCAGCTCCCGGGAGGGCTCCTACAATGAGCAGTTCTTC.

CDR3 in amino acids: CASSHGLAGGSYNEQFF. CDR3 DNA: TGCGCCAGCAGCCATGGACTAGCGGGAGGTAGCTACAATGAGCAGTTCTTC. The chain uses TRBV5-1 and TRBJ2-1, with 14 bases that match TRBD2. This CDR3 contains 17 residues. The trim removed 4 bases at V and 3 bases at J, leaving 6 bases unmatched. Germline V gene data show CDR1 as SGHRS and CDR2 as YFSETQ.

In its sample, this clonotype was seen many times. The J gene is TRBJ2-5, the V gene TRBV7-2; perhaps TRBD2 as D (5 bases). The germline CDR1 and CDR2 sequences are SGHTA and FQGNSA. This CDR3 is 14 amino acids long. Trimming stripped 5 bases from V and 1 base from J, with 11 bases between. In nucleotides, the CDR3 is TGTGCCAGCAGCCCCCACGGGATCCAAGAGACCCAGTACTTC. Its translation: CASSPHGIQETQYF.

The J gene is TRBJ2-3, the V gene TRBV11-2, with 10 nucleotides matching TRBD2. The CDR3 spans 17 residues. CDR1 and CDR2 from the germline V gene are SGHAT and FQNNGV. Trimming removed 1 base from V and 4 bases from J; junction bases left unmatched: 8. CDR3 DNA sequence: TGTGCCAGCAGCTTAGGGCCGGGACTAGCGAGGTCAGATACGCAGTATTTT. It is translated as CASSLGPGLARSDTQYF.

This clonotype was detected only a few times. This sequence joins TRBV5-1 and TRBJ2-7, with 7 bases matching TRBD2. Trimming at V came to 5 bases and at J to 2 bases, leaving 4 bases not matched to a gene. The CDR3 runs to 13 residues. Germline V gives CDR1 SGHRS, CDR2 YFSETQ. Here the CDR3 reads CASRREGTYEQYF. The CDR3 DNA reads TGCGCCAGCAGGAGGGAGGGGACCTACGAGCAGTACTTC. Looking up the rest from reference TRBV5-1 and TRBJ2-7 gives the full variable domain: KAGVTQTPRYLIKTRGQQVTLSCSPISGHRSVSWYQQTPGQGLQFLFEYFSETQRNKGNFPGRFSGRQFSNSRSEMNVSTLELGDSALYLCASRREGTYEQYFGPGTRLTVT.

The chain has TRBV7-8 and TRBJ2-7, with 9 bases lining up with TRBD2. Germline trimming cut 1 base from V and 1 base from J; bases unmatched to any gene: 5. Germline values: CDR1 SGHVS, CDR2 FQNEAQ. This CDR3 contains 16 residues. CDR3 sequence (DNA): TGTGCCAGCAGCTTAGGGGCTAGCGGGGTTTCCTACGAGCAGTACTTC. Protein: CASSLGASGVSYEQYF.

This clonotype was counted at least ten times. The chain employs TRBV6-2 or TRBV6-3 and TRBJ2-1; 11 bases align to TRBD2. The trim removed 6 bases at V and 5 bases at J, leaving 6 bases unmatched. Germline CDR1 reads MNHEY; CDR2 reads SVGEGT. The CDR3 spans 15 residues. The CDR3 spells CASSLLAGANNEQFF. The CDR3 DNA sequence: TGTGCCAGCAGCCTACTAGCGGGAGCGAACAATGAGCAGTTCTTC.

At least ten counts were recorded for this clonotype. The rearrangement links TRBV20-1 to TRBJ2-7, with D maybe TRBD1 (5 bases). V lost 1 base and J 3 bases, leaving 13 bases between the germline ends. This CDR3 contains 14 residues. Germline V CDR1 and CDR2: DFQATT, SNEGSKA (reference sequence). CDR3 sequence reads: CSARGTTVYYEQYF. The CDR3 nucleotides are TGCAGTGCTAGAGGGACAACAGTTTACTACGAGCAGTACTTC.

This clonotype was found many times. The V gene is TRBV7-8, the J gene TRBJ2-7; tentative D call: TRBD2 (6 bases). Trimming pared 4 bases from V and 3 bases from J, leaving 13 bases between. CDR3 size: 14 residues. Looked up from germline, CDR1 is SGHVS and CDR2 is FQNEAQ. CDR3 in amino acids: CASSSPKGGYEQYF. CDR3 in DNA: TGTGCCAGCAGCTCCCCAAAGGGAGGCTACGAGCAGTACTTC.